These 20 T cell receptor beta chains were all obtained from the same sample, sequenced in a study of identical twins. TCRdb reprocessed the 5' RACE reads with MiXCR, giving one entry per CDR3 protein. The table includes 750,000 to 950,000 distinct CDR3 sequences, roughly an eighth detected once. The sample also formed part of further work on yellow fever vaccine responses in identical twins.

The sample was PBMCs. The receptors come from a woman between 18 and 29 years old in good health.

The V and J genes are TRBV7-9 and TRBJ2-6; possible D gene TRBD2, 6 bases. V shed 5 bases and J shed 0 bases, with 14 bases lying between them. There are 17 residues in the CDR3. Germline loops: CDR1 SEHNR, CDR2 FQNEAQ (reference sequence). CDR3 sequence (DNA): TGTGCCAGCAGCGCACCGGCGGGAACCTCTGGGGCCAACGTCCTGACTTTC. Translated, it gives CASSAPAGTSGANVLTF.

There are a few counts of this clonotype. The V and J genes are TRBV12-3 or TRBV12-4 and TRBJ1-5, with no clear D. The ends were cut back, 5 bases at V and 0 bases at J, with 8 bases in the middle. The CDR3 extends over 14 amino acids. CDR3: CASSPVLSNQPQHF. In nucleotides, the CDR3 is TGTGCCAGCAGTCCTGTACTTAGCAATCAGCCCCAGCATTTT.

The table lists this clonotype with a few counts. The chain recombines TRBV10-3 with TRBJ2-5; perhaps D is TRBD1 or TRBD2 (5 bases each). The CDR3 sequence is 15 residues long. V lost 0 bases to trimming and J lost 4 bases, with 12 bases between them. CDR1 and CDR2 (germline): ENHRY, SYGVKD. CDR3 in DNA: TGTGCCATCAGTGAGTCGAGCGGTGGGACAGAGACCCAGTACTTC. This encodes CAISESSGGTETQYF.

The V and J genes are TRBV4-1 and TRBJ2-3; TRBD2 matches at 15 bases. The CDR3 has 15 residues. Germline lookup yields CDR1 MGHRA and CDR2 YSYEKL. Unmatched junction bases numbered 2, after V lost 5 bases and J lost 5 bases. CDR3 sequence: CASSWGLAGGDTQYF. CDR3 bases: TGCGCCAGCAGCTGGGGACTAGCGGGGGGAGATACGCAGTATTTT.

The V and J genes are TRBV6-1 and TRBJ2-7; 9 bases are a match to TRBD1. In germline, CDR1 is MNHNS, CDR2 SASEGT. The CDR3 runs 15 residues. After removal of 4 bases from V and 5 bases from J, the junction contained 9 bases not matched to a gene. The CDR3 nucleotides are TGTGCCAGCAGTGGATGGAACAGGGGGCTGGACGAGCAGTACGTC. Translated: CASSGWNRGLDEQYV.

The V call is TRBV10-3, the J call TRBJ2-1, with D possibly being TRBD2 (6 bases). This CDR3 spans 17 amino acids. Trimming shortened V by 0 bases and J by 3 bases, and 15 bases separated the two germline ends. The germline gives CDR1 ENHRY, CDR2 SYGVKD. This chain's CDR3 is CAISESVGSGVYNEQFF. Here the CDR3 DNA reads TGTGCCATCAGTGAGTCGGTGGGTAGCGGAGTCTACAATGAGCAGTTCTTC.

This clonotype was picked up many times. The chain combines TRBV18 with TRBJ2-5; D is unresolved. Germline CDR1 and CDR2: KGHSH and LQKENI. V was clipped by 8 bases and J by 4 bases, with 11 bases between them. CDR3 length: 12 amino acids. The CDR3 loop is CASSPLGETQYF. CDR3 nucleotide sequence: TGTGCCAGCAGTCCTCTCGGAGAGACCCAGTACTTC.

This chain joins TRBV24-1 and TRBJ2-2; D unresolved. Deletions cut 3 bases from V and 7 bases from J, with 8 bases between. Per the germline V gene, CDR1 is KGHDR and CDR2 is SFDVKD. CDR3 length: 13 amino acids. This chain's CDR3 is CATSDGDIGELFF. CDR3 sequence (DNA): TGTGCCACCAGTGATGGTGATATCGGGGAGCTGTTTTTT.

This clonotype has ten or more counts. This chain joins TRBV2 and TRBJ2-7; TRBD1 is a possible D gene (6 bases). The CDR3 runs to 12 residues. The V gene lost 5 bases and the J gene lost 5 bases, with 10 bases spanning the gap. CDR1 is SNHLY and CDR2 is FYNNEI in the germline V gene. The CDR3 DNA reads as TGTGCCAGCAGTTCACAGGGTAACGAGCAGTACTTC. It is translated as CASSSQGNEQYF.

This clonotype was recorded at least ten times. V gene TRBV4-1 combines with J gene TRBJ1-1, with D perhaps matching TRBD1 (6 bases). V was pared by 1 base and J by 3 bases, with 18 bases between. The germline V gene has CDR1 MGHRA and CDR2 YSYEKL. CDR3 size: 17 residues. DNA of the CDR3: TGCGCCAGCAGCCAAGGTACAGGGCTTTTTATGGACACTGAAGCTTTCTTT. Amino acid sequence: CASSQGTGLFMDTEAFF.

The CDR3 loop is CASSLNDGQGASDTQYF. The CDR3 bases are TGTGCCAGCAGCTTAAATGATGGACAGGGGGCGTCAGATACGCAGTATTTT. The rearrangement joins TRBV7-3 to TRBJ2-3; 11 nucleotides agree with TRBD1. The CDR3 contains 17 residues. Germline V lookup: CDR1 SGHTA, CDR2 FQGTGA. V shed 1 base and J 4 bases; nucleotides not matched to a gene: 7.

The chain carries TRBV12-5 and TRBJ2-4, with D possibly being TRBD2 (6 bases). In germline, CDR1 is LGHNT, CDR2 FRNRAP. With 4 bases removed from V and 8 bases from J, the gap between germline ends came to 18 bases. The CDR3 runs 15 residues. DNA of the CDR3: TGTGCTAGTGGTTCTCAATCCCACCCGGGGGACATTCAGTACTTC. Residues: CASGSQSHPGDIQYF.

CDR3 protein: CSAGTGVGKNIQYF. Written as DNA, the CDR3 is TGCAGTGCCGGTACAGGGGTCGGAAAAAACATTCAGTACTTC. The chain recombines TRBV20-1 with TRBJ2-4; 7 nucleotides match TRBD1. Germline trimming cut 6 bases from V and 4 bases from J; bases unmatched to any gene: 9. CDR1 is DFQATT, CDR2 SNEGSKA, per germline (reference sequence). This CDR3 has 14 residues.

The chain joins TRBV7-6 to TRBJ2-3; the D is unclear. Germline CDR1 reads SGHVS; CDR2 reads FNYEAQ. V gave up 5 bases and J gave up 4 bases, with 7 bases separating them. CDR3 length: 12 amino acids. CDR3 in amino acids: CASSLHADTQYF. In DNA form, the CDR3 reads TGTGCCAGCAGCCTACATGCAGATACGCAGTATTTT.

The gene calls are TRBV6-5 and TRBJ2-1, with no clear D. In germline, CDR1 is MNHEY, CDR2 SVGAGI. With 2 bases removed from V and 5 bases from J, the gap between germline ends came to 16 bases. The CDR3 length is 16 residues. CDR3 DNA sequence: TGTGCCAGCAGTTACCGGCCCATCGCAGGCCACAATGAGCAGTTCTTC. Its translation: CASSYRPIAGHNEQFF.

This chain joins TRBV4-1 and TRBJ2-7, with 7 bases lining up with TRBD2. Trimming took 0 bases from V and 4 from J; bases not matched to a gene: 6. The CDR3 is 15 residues long. Germline loops: CDR1 MGHRA, CDR2 YSYEKL. CDR3 in DNA: TGCGCCAGCAGCCAAGAGAGCGGGGCCGAATACGAGCAGTACGTC. This translates into CASSQESGAEYEQYV.

This clonotype was detected many times. The chain links TRBV10-3 to TRBJ2-2; no firm D call. V lost 10 bases and J 3 bases, leaving 6 bases between the germline ends. Germline CDR1 is ENHRY and CDR2 is SYGVKD. This CDR3 has 11 amino acids. CDR3 coding DNA: TGTGCCAGTCGGCACACCGGGGAGCTGTTTTTT. Translated, it gives CASRHTGELFF.

The V call is TRBV10-2, the J call TRBJ1-2, with D uncertain. Trimming left V 7 bases short and J 7 bases short, with 7 bases between. The CDR3 extends over 10 amino acids. CDR1 and CDR2 (germline): WSHSY, SAAADI. The CDR3 coding sequence is TGCGCCAGCAAAGACACTGGCTACACCTTC. Amino acid sequence: CASKDTGYTF.

This chain connects TRBV6-1 to TRBJ2-1; D unresolved. The germline V and J ends were trimmed by 2 bases and 0 bases, with 17 bases remaining between them. Per the germline V gene, CDR1 is MNHNS and CDR2 is SASEGT. The CDR3 runs to 18 residues. The CDR3 coding sequence is TGTGCCAGCAGTGAAACTACCCTCCGGCCCAGCTCCTACAATGAGCAGTTCTTC. Translating gives CASSETTLRPSSYNEQFF.

This chain joins TRBV14 and TRBJ1-2; maybe TRBD1 (5 bases). V lost 0 bases and J 8 bases, leaving 10 bases between the germline ends. Germline CDR1 SGHDN, CDR2 FVKESK. The CDR3 is 13 amino acids. DNA of the CDR3: TGTGCCAGCAGCCAAGATTATGAGGGGGGCTACACCTTC. It encodes CASSQDYEGGYTF.